The following is a T cell receptor (beta chain) sequence with its context. What it binds is not known. Additional DNA sequences in this sample encode the identical CDR3. cDNA synthesis used the whole RNA isolate, giving expressed TCRB sequences. Naive, central memory and regulatory T cell samples averaged about 3.57 million reads. TCRdb's copy holds only in-frame clones and misses some; the assay was immunoSEQ multiplex PCR. The sample contains roughly 700,000 clones, around 15% of which appear only once. The data belong to a study of beta chain features in type 1 diabetes. Study observations and caveats: More deletions and fewer insertions at VDJ junctions were found in patients with type 1 diabetes. Shortening of TCRB CDR3s, moderate but significant, appeared in all four CD4+ subsets of Type 1 diabetes patients. Overrepresentation of cells with high TCR expression could result from cDNA sequencing. A potential PCR bias toward shorter templates would be equal in patient and control samples.

This CDR3 is built from 14 residues. Germline V gene sequence: CDR1 ENHRY, CDR2 SYGVKD. The V and J ends lost 3 bases and 3 bases, in that order; junction bases with no gene match: 2. This sequence joins TRBV10-3 and TRBJ2-5, with TRBD2 identical over 9 bases. The sequence derives from a man younger than 30 with type 1 diabetes. The sequencing sample was made of naive CD4+ T cells from blood. In DNA form, the CDR3 reads TGTGCCATCAGTGAAATAGCGGGGGAAGAGACCCAGTACTTC. Translating gives CAISEIAGEETQYF.